This record concerns one T cell receptor beta chain sequence. Its antigen is not yet known. No base quality values were provided; no much bigger clone lies one nucleotide off. Reading from cysteine to phenylalanine, the CDR3 counts 14 amino acids. Only CDR3 DNA remains: 42 bases, in frame from the first base. As encoded in the germline V gene, CDR1 is SNHLY while CDR2 is FYNNEI. V is clipped by 4 bases and J by 2 bases, and the sequence between their germline boundaries is 9 bases long. The data are from a study of cytomegalovirus exposure and HLA in healthy donors (dated 2017 in TCRdb). General notes on the study: According to an earlier analysis of several hundred of the donors, about 179 million T cells yielded 100 million or so unique TCR beta sequences and 250 to 350 Gb of sequence data. Roughly 320 gigabases of sequencing data and roughly 80 million unique TCR sequences made up an early release that covered around 640 HLA-typed donors. Of the roughly 400 genotyped donors, approximately 82% fell in the genetic ancestry cluster associated with self-reported Caucasian donors. The study aimed to test whether cataloging public T cell receptors could reveal signatures of past pathogen exposure. The T cell repertoires of several hundred subjects were profiled by immunosequencing and related to cytomegalovirus serostatus. In addition to the first cohort of several hundred subjects, a separate validation cohort of 120 different subjects was used. To predict cytomegalovirus infection status, the study combined high-throughput TCR immunosequencing, statistical association of individual TCRs with disease status, and machine learning. A later analysis re-analyzed previously published TCR beta repertoires from approximately 670 donors and added high-resolution HLA genotyping to study TCR occurrence patterns. Rather than drawing on any new phenotypic data, the later analysis identified candidate immune exposures from TCR beta sequences and the way those sequences occurred across donors. To decide whether each TCR beta V gene segment behaved as functional or pseudogenic, an earlier analysis of some 600 of the donors relied on high-throughput TCR beta sequencing. Alongside the repertoire data, information on donor age, sex, ethnicity and CMV serostatus was compiled. In a later genetic analysis, genome-wide SNP genotypes for 398 of the 666 donors were used, and that subset was treated as a discovery cohort. Every discovery cohort repertoire had been produced on one sequencing platform. Class I and class II HLA loci were covered by the typing at four-digit resolution. The number of typed donors differed by locus: roughly 620-630 for A, B, C, DRB1 and DQB1; approximately 540 for DQA1; approximately 600 for DPA1; and roughly 450 for DPB1. Several DR-DQ haplotypes were treated as single units for association and clustering because of strong linkage in the cohort. Among about 410 genotyped donors of the cohort, an average of about 220,000 unique TCR beta nucleotide sequences was sequenced per donor, of which about 19% were non-productive.

The research as a whole found: In a later analysis, several top co-occurrence clusters were reported to appear linked to parvovirus B19, influenza, CMV and Epstein-Barr virus. CMV serostatus was the only immune exposure information available for the cohort. In this cohort, only TCR beta chains were sequenced, and detectable features were limited by the absence of alpha or paired-chain data. Most TCR sequences were observed very rarely across donors, whereas some public TCRs were present in many individuals. Because HLA typing was unavailable for some donors at each locus, only the typed subset was used in association tests. In a later analysis, most CMV-associated TCR beta chains were found to appear HLA-restricted, with HLA associations seemingly driven largely by CMV exposure. A later genetic analysis reported fewer N-insertions in productive TCRs among donors in an Asian-associated ancestry cluster than the approximately 700-donor mean. A further reported finding was that TCR beta sequences accurately predicted the HLA-A and HLA-B alleles for most subjects in the first cohort. In a later analysis, 15,000 to 20,000 TCR beta sequences were associated with specific HLA alleles at a false discovery rate of 0.05. The study gave a list of some 150 TCR beta chains associated with cytomegalovirus. A later analysis found that HLA-associated TCR beta chains were more clonally expanded and had lower generation probabilities than equally common non-associated chains. The classifier was reported to diagnose cytomegalovirus status with high specificity and sensitivity in both the original cohort and the validation cohort. In vitro tests confirmed that a few of the cytomegalovirus-associated TCR beta chains recognize cytomegalovirus antigens. Correlated functional status among segregating V segments might reflect linkage disequilibrium, but an unknown experimental factor could not be ruled out. The authors suggested that the approach could potentially be generalized to other disease states and immunological phenotypes. Because counts were too low, 15 to 20 rarely observed V segments, including chromosome 9 orphons, were excluded from the earlier analysis of 587 of the donors. A group of highly shared sequence variants was considered likely to be a technical artifact of the sequencing pipeline. In a later genetic analysis, a missense DCLRE1C variant was associated with V-gene and J-gene trimming of TCR beta chains, and the association was replicated in an independent cohort. In a later analysis, TCR association rates were found to vary across HLA loci, with the most associated TCRs seen for DRB1 alleles and the fewest for HLA-C alleles. When HLA alleles, especially DR and DQ, strongly co-occurred, TCR associations were difficult to assign to individual alleles. The 87-base-pair reads could not distinguish some IMGT-functional V segments, including TRBV6-2 and TRBV6-3, so those segments were excluded. Broadly in line with IMGT annotations, most TCR beta V segments showed up in productive rearrangements about 87% or about 30% of the time in an earlier analysis of 450 to 600 of the donors. Sequencing depth was assumed to be roughly uniform across donors in the presence/absence analyses, though that assumption may not hold.

The library was generated by the immunoSEQ multiplex PCR assay. The multiplex PCR relied on a mix of 60 forward primers for TCR Vbeta segments and 13 reverse primers for TCR Jbeta segments. The CDR3 region of rearranged TCR beta genes was amplified from genomic DNA with a multiplex PCR assay. On the Illumina HiSeq System, the amplified TCR beta libraries were sequenced as 87-base-pair reads. Processing in the source paper ran as follows. A later analysis counted around 72 million unique TCR beta chains across the 670 or so repertoires, and approximately 11 million of these chains were shared by at least two donors. A nearest-neighbor algorithm error-corrected the raw reads and collapsed the reads into unique sequences, merging closely related sequences to remove PCR and sequencing errors. V, D and J gene segments were assigned by aligning CDR3 sequences to IMGT reference sequences. Each retained sequence needed at least a six-nucleotide match to both a V gene segment and a J gene segment. A rearrangement counted as productive if the CDR3 had no stop codons and remained in frame with V and J, and every other rearrangement counted as non-productive. Following IMGT convention, CDR3 was defined as the stretch from the second conserved V-encoded cysteine up to the conserved J-encoded phenylalanine. Sequences without an unambiguous match to a single V gene segment were excluded from the earlier analysis of several hundred of the donors. In an earlier analysis of approximately 610 of the donors, V segments were called functional above 56.7% productive rearrangements and were called segregating when the between-donor standard deviation exceeded 5%. A statistical classification framework was built to diagnose cytomegalovirus status from the catalog of TCR beta chain sequences. A later analysis assigned V and J genes by comparing TCR nucleotide sequences with IMGT/GENE-DB human TR gene sequences. Using the TCRdist pipeline, a later analysis assigned CDR3 sequences along with most-parsimonious VDJ recombination scenarios. In a later analysis, each TCR beta chain was defined by its CDR3 amino acid sequence together with its V-gene family, and reads lacking a unique V-gene family were excluded. To address suspected cross-contamination and a sequencing artifact, a later analysis removed 450 to 700 highly shared, low-generation-probability nucleotide sequences. In a later analysis, a clonal expansion index for each public chain was calculated from normalized within-repertoire ranks of inferred template counts. In a later analysis, generation probabilities were computed with a VDJ recombination model fitted to out-of-frame rearrangements, and the resulting probabilities were checked against IGoR. Hypergeometric tests were used in a later analysis to score TCR-TCR, TCR-HLA and TCR-CMV co-occurrence, with a repertoire-size bias correction applied to the TCR pairs. To estimate false discovery rates, a later analysis permuted the HLA or CMV assignments 20 times. In a later analysis, co-occurring TCRs were grouped using DBSCAN, and TCRdist sequence similarity was added for clustering within HLA-allele-positive subsets. Co-occurrence clustering excluded repertoires with fewer than 30,000 or more than 120,000 public chains, plus five with anomalous nucleotide sharing. This is the immuneACCESS table as TCRdb keeps it, with only in-frame sequences that have V and J called. A part of the clones is gone; compared with another copy, unresolved V genes explain less than half, and the rest is unexplained. Clone size and V and J calls were adopted from that table, with D and trimming inferred from the DNA. The sample contains 100,000 to 150,000 clones, approximately 80% of them found a single time. The biggest ten clones account for 4.9% of the sample.

In total, roughly 710 healthy bone marrow donors made up the cohort. All cohort members were sampled while nominally healthy, although unrecorded immune exposures were likely present. The donor tested CMV seropositive and was one of the 289 seropositive cohort members. Every donor gave a peripheral blood sample, and the peripheral blood mononuclear cells from that sample were used for TCR beta sequencing. The Qiagen DNeasy Blood Extraction Kit was used to extract genomic DNA from the blood cell samples. This clonotype was obtained from a man aged 50-60 years in good health and CMV-seropositive. The sequencing sample was made of PBMCs. The V and J segments used are TRBV2 and TRBJ1-5; no D gene can be assigned with confidence. This receptor has the CDR3 CASSGRGGNQPQHF. The bases read TGTGCCAGCAGTGGTCGAGGTGGCAATCAGCCCCAGCATTTT.